Below are 31 T cell receptor beta chains sequenced from a single sample in a study of response to subunit inactivated influenza vaccine. TCRdb recomputed calls from the RT-PCR reads with MiXCR, one row per CDR3 protein. This sample has around 600,000 distinct CDR3 sequences; around 11% occur once, and the top ten carry approximately 11%. This same sample was also part of a study on T cells expressing NK-cell markers. That paper notes: A 5'RACE template switching approach incorporating UMIs was used to make TCR beta cDNA.

Sequenced here: PBMCs from blood, sampled on the day of vaccination. The receptors here all came from a man aged 45-65 years who received an inactivated influenza vaccine.

This clonotype has just a few counts. V is TRBV7-9 and J is TRBJ1-5, with D unclear. Germline CDR1 reads SEHNR; CDR2 reads FQNEAQ (reference sequence). The CDR3 runs to 13 residues. Deletions cut 5 bases from V and 4 bases from J, with 9 bases between. CDR3 sequence reads: CASSPRENQPQHF. For the CDR3, the DNA is TGTGCCAGCAGCCCCCGAGAGAATCAGCCCCAGCATTTT.

V gene TRBV10-3 combines with J gene TRBJ2-5; TRBD1 matches 9 bases. J was trimmed by 5 bases and V by 4 bases; bases with no gene match: 11. This CDR3 has 16 residues. Germline V gene lookup returns CDR1 ENHRY and CDR2 SYGVKD. This chain's CDR3 is CAISGNPGQGWETQYF. The CDR3, as DNA: TGTGCCATCAGTGGAAATCCGGGACAGGGTTGGGAGACCCAGTACTTC.

For the CDR3, the DNA is TGTGCCAGCAGCCACGGACTAGCGGGGTCTCTGGAGACCCAGTACTTC. Translating it yields CASSHGLAGSLETQYF. The V and J genes are TRBV7-9 and TRBJ2-5, with 12 bases that match TRBD2. CDR1 and CDR2 (germline): SEHNR, FQNEAQ (reference sequence). The CDR3 extends over 16 amino acids. J lost 5 bases, V lost 5 bases, and 9 bases had no gene match.

This clonotype was observed at least ten times. The chain recombines TRBV4-3 with TRBJ2-7; TRBD1 agrees at 7 bases. V shed 1 base, J shed 6 bases, and the junction held 3 bases outside the gene matches. CDR1 is LGHNA and CDR2 is YSLEER in the germline V gene. The CDR3 covers 13 residues. CDR3 amino acids: CASSQVTGTEQYF. The CDR3 bases are TGCGCCAGCAGCCAAGTGACAGGGACCGAGCAGTACTTC.

This clonotype has more than one count but fewer than ten. The chain has TRBV20-1 and TRBJ2-7, with D hard to call. This CDR3 has 12 amino acids. Per the germline V gene, CDR1 is DFQATT and CDR2 is SNEGSKA (reference sequence). The V end lost 0 bases, the J end lost 6 bases, and 9 bases lay between the germline ends. For the CDR3, the DNA is TGCAGTGCTAGAGATCGCCAAGGCGAGCAGTACTTC. This encodes CSARDRQGEQYF.

This rearrangement joins TRBV2 to TRBJ1-5, with TRBD1 matching over 8 bases. J gave up 3 bases and V 6 bases, and 4 bases lay outside the gene matches. Germline V lookup: CDR1 SNHLY, CDR2 FYNNEI. CDR3 size: 14 residues. CDR3 loop: CASSQGQDNQPQHF. The DNA of the CDR3 is TGTGCCAGCAGCCAGGGACAGGACAATCAGCCCCAGCATTTT.

The rearrangement uses TRBV10-3 and TRBJ2-7, with 10 bases aligning to TRBD1. The ends lost 1 base at V and 6 bases at J; junction bases unmatched: 3. The CDR3 has 14 amino acids. Germline CDR1 ENHRY, CDR2 SYGVKD. The chain's CDR3 is CAISEFGTGVEQYF. The CDR3, as DNA: TGTGCCATCAGTGAGTTTGGGACAGGGGTCGAGCAGTACTTC.

The chain combines TRBV6-1 with TRBJ2-5; D not certain. From germline, CDR1 is MNHNS and CDR2 SASEGT. Between the trimmed V and J ends, which lost 5 bases and 1 base, there was a span of 11 bases. The CDR3 has 14 amino acids. The CDR3 is CASSSAAIQETQYF. The CDR3 nucleotides read TGTGCCAGCAGTAGCGCAGCCATCCAAGAGACCCAGTACTTC.

This clonotype appeared a few times. At one boundary the junction diverges from the germline segment, which might be a read error. The CDR3 DNA is TGTGCTAGCAGCTTAGAGGGACTAGCCACTGAGCAGTTCTTC. This sequence encodes CASSLEGLATEQFF. The J gene is TRBJ2-1, the V gene TRBV7-7; 9 bases align to TRBD2. Germline values: CDR1 SSHAT, CDR2 FNYEAQ (reference sequence). This CDR3 is 14 amino acids long.

This clonotype has a count of ten or more. The chain has TRBV7-8 and TRBJ2-1, with TRBD1 identical over 11 bases. In germline, CDR1 is SGHVS, CDR2 FQNEAQ. V lost 5 bases and J lost 2; bases outside the gene matches: 8. The CDR3 contains 17 residues. For the CDR3, the DNA is TGTGCCAGCAGCACTCCACCGGGACAGGGGGCCTACAATGAGCAGTTCTTC. Translating it yields CASSTPPGQGAYNEQFF.

This clonotype was found many times. The J gene is TRBJ1-1, the V gene TRBV3-1; D ambiguous. The V gene's germline CDR1 is LGHDT and CDR2 YNNKEL (reference sequence). This CDR3 has 13 amino acids. Trimming cost V 1 base and J 8 bases, with 11 bases left between them. In DNA, the CDR3 is TGTGCCAGCAGCCAAGGTCCACAGTCCGAAGCTTTCTTT. Its translation: CASSQGPQSEAFF.

The chain carries TRBV9 and TRBJ1-2; D is perhaps TRBD1 (5 bases). Trimming cost V 4 bases and J 5 bases, with 15 bases left between them. The germline gives CDR1 SGDLS, CDR2 YYNGEE. The CDR3 covers 14 residues. CDR3 DNA sequence: TGTGCCAGCAGCCCCCTTGGGGGAATTTATGGCTACACCTTC. It is translated as CASSPLGGIYGYTF. Full variable domain (missing parts from reference TRBV9 and TRBJ1-2): DSGVTQTPKHLITATGQRVTLRCSPRSGDLSVYWYQQSLDQGLQFLIQYYNGEERAKGNILERFSAQQFPDLHSELNLSSLELGDSALYFCASSPLGGIYGYTFGSGTRLTVV.

The gene calls are TRBV28 and TRBJ2-1, with 12 bases that match TRBD2. The CDR3 runs 16 residues. The germline V gene encodes CDR1 MDHEN and CDR2 SYDVKM. With 1 base clipped from V and 7 bases from J, the junction kept 5 bases outside the gene matches. The CDR3 bases are TGTGCCAGCAGTTTATCTAGCGGGAGGGCCCTGAATGAGCAGTTCTTC. Its protein product is CASSLSSGRALNEQFF.

This clonotype was recorded many times. The chain combines TRBV12-3 or TRBV12-4 with TRBJ1-3, with D unclear. This CDR3 spans 12 amino acids. The V end was cut by 6 bases, the J end by 2 bases, with 5 bases between. The chain's CDR3 is CASRSAGNTIYF. In nucleotides, the CDR3 is TGTGCCAGCAGGTCAGCTGGAAACACCATATATTTT.

This rearrangement joins TRBV6-5 to TRBJ1-3; a weak D match, TRBD1 (6 bases). Trimming stripped 3 bases from V and 0 bases from J, with 12 bases between. This CDR3 comprises 16 residues. CDR1 MNHEY and CDR2 SVGAGI come from the germline V gene. The CDR3 DNA is TGTGCCAGCAGTTATGACAGGACGAGCTCTGGAAACACCATATATTTT. It specifies CASSYDRTSSGNTIYF.

This clonotype was detected a few times. The rearrangement uses TRBV10-3 and TRBJ2-3; tentatively, D is TRBD1 or TRBD2 (5 bases each). CDR3 size: 18 residues. V was cut by 2 bases and J by 6 bases, with 24 bases left in between. CDR1 ENHRY and CDR2 SYGVKD come from the germline V gene. CDR3 bases: TGTGCCATCAGTGAGCCCCGACGCCGGGACGGGAAATATGATACGCAGTATTTT. It is translated as CAISEPRRRDGKYDTQYF.

This chain connects TRBV27 to TRBJ2-5, with 8 bases that match TRBD2. CDR3 length equals 17 residues. The J segment lost 2 bases and the V segment lost 6 bases, leaving 14 bases of the junction unmatched. Germline CDR1 reads MNHEY; CDR2 reads SMNVEV (reference sequence). Here the CDR3 DNA reads TGTGCCAGCAGCCCCATCTATACGGGGGGGAAGCAAGAGACCCAGTACTTC. It yields the protein CASSPIYTGGKQETQYF.

This clonotype was counted a few times. The rearrangement links TRBV20-1 to TRBJ2-5; D possibly corresponds to TRBD1 (6 bases). The ends were cut back, 0 bases at V and 1 base at J, with 18 bases in the middle. Per the germline V gene, CDR1 is DFQATT and CDR2 is SNEGSKA (reference sequence). The CDR3 spans 17 residues. CDR3 nucleotide sequence: TGCAGTGCTAGAGATCCCCCGCCCCGGACAGCCCAAGAGACCCAGTACTTC. The encoded protein is CSARDPPPRTAQETQYF.

The rearrangement joins TRBV5-1 to TRBJ2-1; TRBD2 matches at 9 bases. This CDR3 spans 16 amino acids. V shed 4 bases, J shed 7 bases, and the junction held 12 bases outside the gene matches. The germline CDR1 and CDR2 sequences are SGHRS and YFSETQ. CDR3 DNA: TGCGCCAGCAGCCCCCTCGCGGGGGGGTCGGGGAATGAGCAGTTCTTC. This sequence encodes CASSPLAGGSGNEQFF. Based on the CDR3 plus reference TRBV5-1 and TRBJ2-1, the full variable domain is KAGVTQTPRYLIKTRGQQVTLSCSPISGHRSVSWYQQTPGQGLQFLFEYFSETQRNKGNFPGRFSGRQFSNSRSEMNVSTLELGDSALYLCASSPLAGGSGNEQFFGPGTRLTVL.

J is TRBJ1-6 and V is TRBV5-5; tentatively, D is TRBD1 (5 bases). Germline V gene sequence: CDR1 SGHKS, CDR2 YYEKEE (reference sequence). With 4 bases removed from V and 0 bases from J, the gap between germline ends came to 11 bases. The CDR3 length is 16 residues. The CDR3 is CASSTTVSSYNSPLHF. In DNA form, the CDR3 reads TGTGCCAGCAGCACGACAGTGAGCTCCTATAATTCACCCCTCCACTTT.

The rearrangement uses TRBV7-2 and TRBJ1-2; no firm D call. The CDR3 length is 13 residues. V lost 1 base to trimming and J lost 6 bases, with 9 bases between them. CDR1 SGHTA and CDR2 FQGNSA come from the germline V gene. In DNA, the CDR3 is TGTGCCAGCAGCTTAGAGGGCCCCCATGGCTACACCTTC. It translates to CASSLEGPHGYTF.

The chain couples TRBV9 to TRBJ2-4; a weak D match, TRBD2 (6 bases). Per the germline V gene, CDR1 is SGDLS and CDR2 is YYNGEE. This CDR3 contains 15 residues. V lost 3 bases and J 4 bases, leaving 14 bases between the germline ends. Written as DNA, the CDR3 is TGTGCCAGCAGCGCCTCCATCGGGGGAAAAAACATTCAGTACTTC. This gives the protein CASSASIGGKNIQYF.

The V and J genes are TRBV7-9 and TRBJ2-5; TRBD1 matches 8 bases. Germline trimming cut 5 bases from V and 4 bases from J; bases unmatched to any gene: 6. The CDR3 has 14 residues. Germline lookup yields CDR1 SEHNR and CDR2 FQNEAQ (reference sequence). CDR3 residues: CASSPRDRLETQYF. The CDR3 DNA reads TGTGCCAGCAGCCCCCGGGACAGGTTAGAGACCCAGTACTTC.

The V call is TRBV6-1, the J call TRBJ2-1; the match to TRBD2 covers 11 bases. J gave up 4 bases and V 6 bases, and 14 bases lay outside the gene matches. Germline values: CDR1 MNHNS, CDR2 SASEGT. This CDR3 has 18 residues. This CDR3 reads CASSGPGLAGAKYNEQFF. The CDR3 DNA reads TGTGCCAGCAGCGGACCTGGACTAGCGGGTGCTAAATACAATGAGCAGTTCTTC.

The genes are TRBV12-5 and TRBJ2-2; TRBD1 matches 10 bases. V was pared by 0 bases and J by 6 bases, with 4 bases of the junction left unmatched. Germline lookup yields CDR1 LGHNT and CDR2 FRNRAP. This CDR3 spans 16 amino acids. CDR3 nucleotides: TGTGCTAGTGGTTTGGTAATCGGACAGGGGGCCGGGGAGCTGTTTTTT. This translates into CASGLVIGQGAGELFF.

With regard to this clonotype: One end of the junction varies from germline; a read error may be responsible. This chain connects TRBV24-1 to TRBJ2-2; D is unresolved. Germline lookup yields CDR1 KGHDR and CDR2 SFDVKD. The CDR3 is made up of 12 amino acids. Here the CDR3 reads CATNDPTGELFF. For the CDR3, the DNA is TGTGCCACCAATGATCCTACCGGGGAGCTGTTTTTT.

The chain is built from TRBV2 and TRBJ2-1; D may be TRBD2 (6 bases). The CDR3 extends over 11 amino acids. V was clipped by 5 bases and J by 12 bases, with 11 bases between them. CDR1 is SNHLY and CDR2 is FYNNEI in the germline V gene. The CDR3 reads CASSRLEGQFF. CDR3 DNA sequence: TGTGCCAGCAGTCGACTAGAAGGGCAGTTCTTC.

This clonotype was seen more than once but under ten times. The chain combines TRBV28 with TRBJ2-1, with 7 nucleotides matching TRBD2. The CDR3 covers 17 residues. Trimming removed 3 bases from V and 3 bases from J; junction bases left unmatched: 11. The germline gives CDR1 MDHEN, CDR2 SYDVKM. The CDR3 DNA reads TGTGCCAGCAGTTTTTCTAGCGGAAGATTTCTCTACAATGAGCAGTTCTTC. Translating gives CASSFSSGRFLYNEQFF.

The V and J genes are TRBV28 and TRBJ2-1; a possible D gene is TRBD2 (7 bases). V was clipped by 8 bases and J by 7 bases, with 18 bases between them. The CDR3 is 14 amino acids. CDR1 MDHEN and CDR2 SYDVKM come from the germline V gene. The CDR3 nucleotides are TGTGCCAGCCGTCCTAGGGGGGAGGGGAATGAGCAGTTCTTC. It is translated as CASRPRGEGNEQFF.

The genes are TRBV7-2 and TRBJ2-3; 9 bases fit TRBD2. Germline CDR1 and CDR2: SGHTA and FQGNSA. CDR3 length: 16 residues. Trimming took 4 bases from V and 4 from J; bases not matched to a gene: 9. CDR3 bases: TGTGCCAGCAGCTGGGTTAGCGGGAGTCTCGCAGATACGCAGTATTTT. The encoded protein is CASSWVSGSLADTQYF. Using reference TRBV7-2 and TRBJ2-3 for the parts outside the CDR3, the full variable domain is GAGVSQSPSNKVTEKGKDVELRCDPISGHTALYWYRQSLGQGLEFLIYFQGNSAPDKSGLPSDRFSAERTGGSVSTLTIQRTQQEDSAVYLCASSWVSGSLADTQYFGPGTRLTVL.

The rearrangement joins TRBV28 to TRBJ2-1, with 12 bases matching TRBD2. CDR1 is MDHEN, CDR2 SYDVKM, per germline. This CDR3 has 13 residues. The CDR3 DNA reads as TGTGGCCACGGACTAGCGGGACACAATGAGCAGTTCTTC. Translating it yields CGHGLAGHNEQFF.